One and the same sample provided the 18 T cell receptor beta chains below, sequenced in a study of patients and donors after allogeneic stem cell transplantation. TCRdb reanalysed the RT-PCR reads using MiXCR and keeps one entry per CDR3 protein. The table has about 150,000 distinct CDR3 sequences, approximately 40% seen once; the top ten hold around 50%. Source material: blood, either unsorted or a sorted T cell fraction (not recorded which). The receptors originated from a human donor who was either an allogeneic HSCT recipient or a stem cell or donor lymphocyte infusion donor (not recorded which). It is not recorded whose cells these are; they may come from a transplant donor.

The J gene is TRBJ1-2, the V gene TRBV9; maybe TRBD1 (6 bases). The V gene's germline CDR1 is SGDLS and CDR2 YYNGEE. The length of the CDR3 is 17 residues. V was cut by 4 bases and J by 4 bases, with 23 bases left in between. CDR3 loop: CASSSSTDGGPSYGYTF. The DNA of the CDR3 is TGTGCCAGCAGCTCATCAACGGATGGGGGCCCTAGCTATGGCTACACCTTC.

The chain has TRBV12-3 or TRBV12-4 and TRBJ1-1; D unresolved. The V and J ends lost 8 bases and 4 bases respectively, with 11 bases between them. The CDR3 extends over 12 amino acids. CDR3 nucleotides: TGTGCCAGCGAGGATCGCGGCACTGAAGCTTTCTTT. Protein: CASEDRGTEAFF.

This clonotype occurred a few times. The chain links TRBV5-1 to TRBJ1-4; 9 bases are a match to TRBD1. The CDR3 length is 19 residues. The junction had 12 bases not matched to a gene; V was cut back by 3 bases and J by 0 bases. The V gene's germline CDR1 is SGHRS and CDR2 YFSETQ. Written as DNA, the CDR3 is TGCGCCAGCAGCTGGATGGGGGGACAGGGATATACAACTAATGAAAAACTGTTTTTT. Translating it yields CASSWMGGQGYTTNEKLFF.

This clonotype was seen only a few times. CDR3 in DNA: TGCGCCAGCAGCTTGGGGGACGGCTCCTATAATTCACCCCTCCACTTT. It codes for CASSLGDGSYNSPLHF. The rearrangement joins TRBV5-1 to TRBJ1-6; weak D call: TRBD1 (5 bases). Germline CDR1 and CDR2: SGHRS and YFSETQ. The length of the CDR3 is 16 residues. Deletions cut 0 bases from V and 0 bases from J, with 7 bases between.

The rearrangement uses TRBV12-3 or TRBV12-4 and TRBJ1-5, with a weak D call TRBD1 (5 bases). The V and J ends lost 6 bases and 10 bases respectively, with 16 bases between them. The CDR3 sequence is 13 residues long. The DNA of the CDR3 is TGTGCCAGCAGATCAGGGAGGGGAGGACCCCAGCATTTT. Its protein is CASRSGRGGPQHF.

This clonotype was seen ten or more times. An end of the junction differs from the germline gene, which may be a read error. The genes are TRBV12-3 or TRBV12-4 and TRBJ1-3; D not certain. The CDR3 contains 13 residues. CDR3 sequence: CASRFSPGNTIYF. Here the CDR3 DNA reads TGTGCCAGCCGTTTCTCCCCGGGAAACACCATATATTTT.

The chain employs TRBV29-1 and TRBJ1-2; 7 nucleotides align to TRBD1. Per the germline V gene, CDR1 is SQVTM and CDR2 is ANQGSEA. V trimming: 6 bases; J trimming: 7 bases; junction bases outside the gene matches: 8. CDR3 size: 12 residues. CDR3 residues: CSVPDRAGGYTF. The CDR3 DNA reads TGCAGCGTACCTGACAGGGCGGGTGGCTACACCTTC.

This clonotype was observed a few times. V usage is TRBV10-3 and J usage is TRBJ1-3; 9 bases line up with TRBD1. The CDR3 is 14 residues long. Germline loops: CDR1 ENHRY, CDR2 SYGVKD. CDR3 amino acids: CASSGTGPGNTIYF. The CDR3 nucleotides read TGTGCTTCCTCCGGGACAGGGCCTGGAAACACCATATATTTT.

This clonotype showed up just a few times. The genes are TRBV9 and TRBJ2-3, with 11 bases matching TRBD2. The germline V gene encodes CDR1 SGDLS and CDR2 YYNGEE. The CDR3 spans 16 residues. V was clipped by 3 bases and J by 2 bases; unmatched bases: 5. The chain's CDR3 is CASSAASGGYTDTQYF. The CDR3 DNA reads TGTGCCAGCAGCGCCGCTAGCGGGGGGTACACAGATACGCAGTATTTT.

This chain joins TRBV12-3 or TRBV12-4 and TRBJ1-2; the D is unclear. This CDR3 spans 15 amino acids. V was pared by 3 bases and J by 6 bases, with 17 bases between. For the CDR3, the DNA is TGTGCCAGCAGTTTGAATATAAGTCCATCTCATGGCTACACCTTC. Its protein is CASSLNISPSHGYTF.

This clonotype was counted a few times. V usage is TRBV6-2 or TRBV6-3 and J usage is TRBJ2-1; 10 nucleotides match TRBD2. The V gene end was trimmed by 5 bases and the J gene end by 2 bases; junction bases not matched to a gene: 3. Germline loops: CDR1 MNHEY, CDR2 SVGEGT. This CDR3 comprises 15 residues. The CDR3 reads CASSRAGGPYNEQFF. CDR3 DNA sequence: TGTGCCAGCAGTCGAGCGGGGGGGCCCTACAATGAGCAGTTCTTC.

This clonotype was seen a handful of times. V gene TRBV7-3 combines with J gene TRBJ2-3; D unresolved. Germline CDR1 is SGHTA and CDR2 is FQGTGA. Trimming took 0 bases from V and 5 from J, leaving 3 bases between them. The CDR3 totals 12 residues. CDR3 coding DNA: TGTGCCAGCAGCTTAACGGGAGATACGCAGTATTTT. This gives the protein CASSLTGDTQYF. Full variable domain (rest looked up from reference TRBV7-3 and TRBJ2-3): GAGVSQTPSNKVTEKGKYVELRCDPISGHTALYWYRQSLGQGPEFLIYFQGTGAADDSGLPNDRFFAVRPEGSVSTLKIQRTERGDSAVYLCASSLTGDTQYFGPGTRLTVL.

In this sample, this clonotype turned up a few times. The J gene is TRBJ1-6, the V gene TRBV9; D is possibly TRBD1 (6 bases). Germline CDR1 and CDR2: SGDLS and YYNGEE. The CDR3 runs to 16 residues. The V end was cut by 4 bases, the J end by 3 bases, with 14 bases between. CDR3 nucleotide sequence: TGTGCCAGCAGCTCTCGGACAGAAAACTATAATTCACCCCTCCACTTT. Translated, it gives CASSSRTENYNSPLHF. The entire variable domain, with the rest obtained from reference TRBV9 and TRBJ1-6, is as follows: DSGVTQTPKHLITATGQRVTLRCSPRSGDLSVYWYQQSLDQGLQFLIQYYNGEERAKGNILERFSAQQFPDLHSELNLSSLELGDSALYFCASSSRTENYNSPLHFGNGTRLTVT.

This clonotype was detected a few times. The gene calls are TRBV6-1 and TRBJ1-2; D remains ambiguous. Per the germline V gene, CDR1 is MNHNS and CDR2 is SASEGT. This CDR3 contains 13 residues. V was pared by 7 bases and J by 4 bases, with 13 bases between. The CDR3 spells CASTVDNGYGYTF. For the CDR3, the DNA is TGTGCCAGCACTGTCGATAACGGCTATGGCTACACCTTC.

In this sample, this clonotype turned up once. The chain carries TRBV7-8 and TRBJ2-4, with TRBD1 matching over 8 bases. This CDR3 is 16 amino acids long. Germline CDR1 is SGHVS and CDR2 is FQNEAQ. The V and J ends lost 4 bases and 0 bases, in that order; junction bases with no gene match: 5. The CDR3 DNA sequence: TGTGCCAGCAGCTCATTCAGGGGGCTAGCCAAAAACATTCAGTACTTC. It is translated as CASSSFRGLAKNIQYF. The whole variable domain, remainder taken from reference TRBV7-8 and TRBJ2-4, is GAGVSQSPRYKVAKRGQDVALRCDPISGHVSLFWYQQALGQGPEFLTYFQNEAQLDKSGLPSDRFFAERPEGSVSTLKIQRTQQEDSAVYLCASSSFRGLAKNIQYFGAGTRLSVL.

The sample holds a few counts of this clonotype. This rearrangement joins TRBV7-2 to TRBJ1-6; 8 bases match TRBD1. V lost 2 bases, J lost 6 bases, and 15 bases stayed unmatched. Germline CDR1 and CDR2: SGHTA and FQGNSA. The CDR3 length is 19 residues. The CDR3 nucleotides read TGTGCCAGCAGCTTATGGCCGACAGGGGAAGGTGGAGGTAATTCACCCCTCCACTTT. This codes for CASSLWPTGEGGGNSPLHF. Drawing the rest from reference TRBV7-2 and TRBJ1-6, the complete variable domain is GAGVSQSPSNKVTEKGKDVELRCDPISGHTALYWYRQSLGQGLEFLIYFQGNSAPDKSGLPSDRFSAERTGGSVSTLTIQRTQQEDSAVYLCASSLWPTGEGGGNSPLHFGNGTRLTVT.

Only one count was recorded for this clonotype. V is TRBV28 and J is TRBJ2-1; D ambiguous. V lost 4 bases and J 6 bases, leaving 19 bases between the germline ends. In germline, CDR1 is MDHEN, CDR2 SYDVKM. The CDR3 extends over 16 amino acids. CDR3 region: CASSSKRGPLVNEQFF. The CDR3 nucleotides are TGTGCCAGCAGTTCCAAGCGTGGACCCCTTGTCAATGAGCAGTTCTTC.

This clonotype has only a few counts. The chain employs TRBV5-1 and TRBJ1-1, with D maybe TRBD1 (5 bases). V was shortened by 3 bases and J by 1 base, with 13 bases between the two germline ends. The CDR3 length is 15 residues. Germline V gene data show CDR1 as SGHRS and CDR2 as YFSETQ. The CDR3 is CASSSHSTGNTEAFF. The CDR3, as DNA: TGCGCCAGCAGCTCCCACTCCACAGGGAACACTGAAGCTTTCTTT.